This TCR beta chain is from a study of shared clonotypes between healthy human individuals (dated by TCRdb to about 2020). Looking at the study overall: The cohort comprised a couple of women and a few men aged 18 to 49 years. For each donor, CD4 naive and CD4 memory were each run on three plates, CD8 naive on two plates, and CD8 memory on one plate. Blood TCR repertoires of a handful of healthy adults were deeply sequenced to estimate repertoire size and the extent of clonotype sharing between individuals. To increase sequencing depth and limit assay-specific biases, different laboratories used diverse techniques to prepare libraries and sequence TCR repertoires. Per donor, leukapheresis produced somewhere between about 0.9 and 9.5 billion PBMCs. Summary of the overall study and its limitations: Because the study included a small number of donors, the genetic and exposure-history diversity represented was limited. Only blood was sampled, and tissue TCR repertoires likely differ from those in blood. Roughly 5% of naive CD4, around 3.6% of naive CD8, 2.3% of memory CD4, and 0.4% of memory CD8 clonotypes were shared across a few donors. Higher generation probabilities were observed for clonotypes shared by all four sorted-subset donors than for non-shared clonotypes. Pairwise subsampling indicated that sequencing depth was expected to affect the degree of clonotype sharing among donors. Rarefaction of sorted-subset datasets indicated incomplete sequencing despite the large sequencing depth. Estimated clonotype richness was generally larger for naive than for memory subsets.

For CDR1 and CDR2, the germline V gene lists SGHAT and FQNNGV. Trimming takes 0 bases from V and 12 bases from J, and the germline ends sit 15 bases apart. The CDR3 starts with the cysteine, ends with the phenylalanine, and has 15 residues. The read is trimmed to its CDR3 DNA, 45 bases read in frame from base 1. Donors were healthy HIV-negative adults with no recently reported acute infections or vaccinations. Every donor was a Caucasian adult living in Nashville, Tennessee, USA. CD8 memory samples consisted of magnetically selected CD45RO+ cells combined with CCR7-negative CD45RA+ effector memory (TemRA) cells. Blood was obtained by leukapheresis, after which PBMCs were separated by Ficoll-Histopaque density gradient centrifugation and cryopreserved in liquid nitrogen vapor phase. Analytical flow cytometry was used to check the purity and quantity of each magnetically sorted T cell population. Genomic DNA was isolated from every sorted fraction and measured by UV absorbance on a Nanodrop 2000c.

Using the deep immunoSEQ assay, TCR CDR3 regions were amplified from genomic DNA by multiplex PCR. Extracted genomic DNA from each cell subset was distributed evenly across all wells of several immunoSEQ 96-well plates, and each plate was treated as a replicate. For sorted subsets, about 0.2 ug genomic DNA, equal to 30,000 or so T cell genomes, was loaded into each replicate PCR. Purified libraries were measured with a Qubit 3.0 fluorometer, size-checked on a Bioanalyzer 2100, and measured again with the KAPA Library Quantification kit. Every immunoSEQ 96-well plate was sequenced on a dedicated single-read 150-cycle Illumina NextSeq 550 flow cell. Regarding the original processing steps: Because the immunoSEQ output included only junctional sequences and no quality scores, the filtering could not be the same as the filtering used for full-length reads. To assign V/J genes and CDR3, sequences were annotated against IMGT germline references using PyIR, a Python wrapper for IgBLAST v1.9. Reads with weak V/J assignments (E-value above 1e-6), missing CDR3, stop codons, out-of-frame junctions, or ambiguous translated residues were removed. V3J clonotypes were defined as sequences sharing the same inferred V gene, J gene, and CDR3 amino acid sequence. Percentage overlap between repertoires was calculated by dividing the number of shared unique clonotypes by the size of the smaller repertoire. Richness of each repertoire was evaluated using RTK rarefaction, the Chao1 estimator, and Recon v2.1 estimates of unobserved clonotypes. Generation probabilities were computed with OLGA for all TCRbeta clonotypes obtained by the gDNA method from several donors. TCRdb limited this immuneACCESS table to in-frame rearrangements with V and J called. A share of clones is missing; checked studies link under half to unresolved V genes, and the rest is unexplained. The DNA gave D and trimming, while V, J and clone size come from that table. Recorded for this sample are over 95,000 clones; 68% of them occurred a single time. 24% of the sample is in the top ten clones.

Of note for this clone: Which antigen it targets is not known. No clone much larger than this one lies a single base away; base qualities are absent.

This receptor was taken from a woman aged 25 to 45 in good health. Sample: memory CD8+ T cells sorted from blood. Explained via the paper, the cell subset or site label denotes: CD45RO+ cells pooled with CCR7-negative TemRA cells. This receptor chain uses TRBV11-2 and TRBJ1-6, with the D segment identity uncertain. The sequenced DNA: TGTGCCAGCAGCTTAGATCGGGTTCACAGAGGACCCCTCCACTTT. Its coded protein is CASSLDRVHRGPLHF.